Presented here are 19 T cell receptor beta chains from one specimen sequenced in a study of blood T cell repertoires in COVID-19. Clones were read by immunoSEQ multiplex PCR, and TCRdb kept only the in-frame ones, dropping some. Among 120,000 to 150,000 clones listed, approximately 88% were seen once. The sample taken for sequencing was peripheral blood. All receptors come from a human donor in a cohort sampled during active COVID-19.

The chain couples TRBV19 to TRBJ2-7; 10 bases agree with TRBD2. The length of the CDR3 is 15 residues. The germline V gene has CDR1 LNHDA and CDR2 SQIVND (reference sequence). Trimming cost V 6 bases and J 0 bases; bases outside gene matches: 5. The CDR3 reads CASSPSGGHSYEQYF. DNA of the CDR3: TGTGCCAGTAGCCCTAGCGGGGGCCACTCCTACGAGCAGTACTTC.

This clone showed up just once. This rearrangement joins TRBV7-3 to TRBJ2-3; 14 bases line up with TRBD2. Trimming removed 5 bases from V and 3 bases from J; junction bases left unmatched: 1. CDR3 size: 15 residues. The germline V gene encodes CDR1 SGHTA and CDR2 FQGTGA. In nucleotides, the CDR3 is TGTGCCAGCAGCCGGACTAGCGGGGGGACAGATACGCAGTATTTT. The encoded protein is CASSRTSGGTDTQYF. Filled out from reference TRBV7-3 and TRBJ2-3, the complete variable domain reads GAGVSQTPSNKVTEKGKYVELRCDPISGHTALYWYRQSLGQGPEFLIYFQGTGAADDSGLPNDRFFAVRPEGSVSTLKIQRTERGDSAVYLCASSRTSGGTDTQYFGPGTRLTVL.

The chain couples TRBV12-3 or TRBV12-4 to TRBJ1-2; 7 bases agree with TRBD1. The CDR3 is made up of 13 amino acids. J lost 3 bases, V lost 6 bases, and 4 bases had no gene match. CDR3 sequence reads: CASSPGQDYGYTF. CDR3 nucleotide sequence: TGTGCCAGCAGCCCCGGACAGGACTATGGCTACACCTTC.

The genes are TRBV30 and TRBJ1-2; tentative D call: TRBD1 (5 bases). V shed 3 bases and J shed 5 bases, with 16 bases lying between them. Germline CDR1 and CDR2: GTSNPN and SVGIG (reference sequence). The CDR3 runs 14 residues. The CDR3 spells CAWRLEGQRYGYTF. CDR3 nucleotides: TGTGCCTGGAGGCTCGAAGGACAAAGATATGGCTACACCTTC.

The V and J genes are TRBV4-1 and TRBJ1-2; TRBD1 agrees at 7 bases. Germline loops: CDR1 MGHRA, CDR2 YSYEKL. Losses at the gene ends were 1 base for V and 5 bases for J; bases not matched to a gene: 10. The CDR3 consists of 16 residues. CDR3 in DNA: TGCGCCAGCAGCCAAGGATCCAAGACAGGGTCTTATGGCTACACCTTC. Its protein is CASSQGSKTGSYGYTF.

The V and J genes are TRBV24-1 and TRBJ2-3; D possibly corresponds to TRBD1 (6 bases). The germline gives CDR1 KGHDR, CDR2 SFDVKD. V dropped 6 bases and J dropped 1 base, with 13 bases sitting between them. The CDR3 consists of 15 residues. CDR3 sequence reads: CATSYYRDRTDTQYF. The CDR3 DNA is TGTGCCACCAGTTACTACAGGGATCGCACAGATACGCAGTATTTT.

This chain uses TRBV4-2 with TRBJ1-5; no reliable D call. Germline V gene data show CDR1 as LGHNA and CDR2 as YNFKEQ. The CDR3 covers 16 residues. Trimming shortened V by 0 bases and J by 3 bases, and 12 bases separated the two germline ends. Written as DNA, the CDR3 is TGTGCCAGCAGCCAAGATTTCGGAGGGCCCAATCAGCCCCAGCATTTT. This codes for CASSQDFGGPNQPQHF.

The chain has TRBV14 and TRBJ1-2; D unclear. The CDR3 spans 13 residues. Trimming cost V 1 base and J 4 bases, with 7 bases left between them. CDR1 and CDR2 from the germline V gene are SGHDN and FVKESK. CDR3 sequence: CASSQGQFYGYTF. CDR3 nucleotide sequence: TGTGCCAGCAGCCAAGGGCAGTTCTATGGCTACACCTTC.

CDR3: CASSWELAGGNNEQFF. In DNA, the CDR3 is TGTGCCAGCAGCTGGGAATTAGCGGGGGGAAACAATGAGCAGTTCTTC. This chain joins TRBV11-1 and TRBJ2-1; 10 bases are shared with TRBD2. Losses at the gene ends were 4 bases for V and 5 bases for J; bases not matched to a gene: 8. Germline loops: CDR1 SGHAT, CDR2 FQDESV (reference sequence). The CDR3 is made up of 16 amino acids.

The chain uses TRBV24-1 and TRBJ2-5; D call uncertain. Trimming pared 5 bases from V and 2 bases from J, leaving 14 bases between. This CDR3 region has 15 residues. Germline V lookup: CDR1 KGHDR, CDR2 SFDVKD. This CDR3 is CATSVCTGVQETQYF. DNA for the CDR3: TGTGCCACCAGTGTTTGCACTGGTGTGCAAGAGACCCAGTACTTC.

The rearrangement uses TRBV7-2 and TRBJ2-3, with 8 bases that match TRBD2. V was pared by 6 bases and J by 2 bases, with 4 bases of the junction left unmatched. The germline V gene has CDR1 SGHTA and CDR2 FQGNSA. The CDR3 spans 14 residues. CDR3 DNA: TGTGCCAGCAGACTAGCGGAGTCCACAGATACGCAGTATTTT. This gives the protein CASRLAESTDTQYF.

The chain links TRBV9 to TRBJ1-4; TRBD1 agrees at 8 bases. The CDR3 spans 13 residues. V gave up 0 bases and J gave up 8 bases; unmatched junction bases: 0. CDR1 and CDR2 from the germline V gene are SGDLS and YYNGEE. DNA for the CDR3: TGTGCCAGCAGCGTAGCAGGGGGCGAAAAACTGTTTTTT. Translated, it gives CASSVAGGEKLFF.

The chain has TRBV2 and TRBJ1-6; 9 bases line up with TRBD1. This CDR3 is built from 20 residues. With 6 bases clipped from V and 0 bases from J, the junction kept 15 bases outside the gene matches. The germline V gene has CDR1 SNHLY and CDR2 FYNNEI. DNA of the CDR3: TGTGCCAGCAGCCCATTGGGGGGACAGGGCCACCTCTCCTATAATTCACCCCTCCACTTT. It is translated as CASSPLGGQGHLSYNSPLHF.

DNA for the CDR3: TGTGCCAGTAGTATCGGGAGCTTCAATTCACCCCTCCACTTT. Amino acid sequence: CASSIGSFNSPLHF. The chain couples TRBV19 to TRBJ1-6; D remains unclear. Per the germline V gene, CDR1 is LNHDA and CDR2 is SQIVND (reference sequence). The V end was cut by 3 bases, the J end by 7 bases, with 10 bases between. This CDR3 comprises 14 residues.

The chain recombines TRBV25-1 with TRBJ2-3; 7 bases map to TRBD2. Losses at the gene ends were 1 base for V and 2 bases for J; bases not matched to a gene: 6. Germline V CDR1 and CDR2: MGHDK, SYGVNS. This CDR3 has 16 residues. In nucleotides, the CDR3 is TGTGCCAGCAGTGAATGGGGGGGGATGATCACAGATACGCAGTATTTT. It specifies CASSEWGGMITDTQYF.

The chain joins TRBV11-1 to TRBJ2-7, with 7 bases fitting TRBD1. The V gene's germline CDR1 is SGHAT and CDR2 FQDESV (reference sequence). Trimming removed 1 base from V and 7 bases from J; junction bases left unmatched: 4. This CDR3 is built from 13 residues. CDR3 DNA sequence: TGTGCCAGCAGCTTAGAAGGGGGCGGAGAGCAGTACTTC. It is translated as CASSLEGGGEQYF.

V is TRBV24-1 and J is TRBJ2-5; TRBD1 matches 8 bases. This CDR3 is 15 amino acids long. Germline V gene data show CDR1 as KGHDR and CDR2 as SFDVKD. The J segment lost 2 bases and the V segment lost 5 bases, leaving 6 bases of the junction unmatched. The CDR3 reads CATSAGRGQQETQYF. CDR3 nucleotides: TGTGCCACCAGTGCGGGCAGGGGGCAACAAGAGACCCAGTACTTC.

The chain joins TRBV25-1 to TRBJ1-6; D call uncertain. This CDR3 has 15 amino acids. The germline CDR1 and CDR2 sequences are MGHDK and SYGVNS. Trimming pared 2 bases from V and 5 bases from J, leaving 10 bases between. CDR3 sequence reads: CASSEVVLHNSPLHF. DNA for the CDR3: TGTGCCAGCAGTGAAGTAGTACTGCATAATTCACCCCTCCACTTT.

The chain uses TRBV3-1 (or the pseudogene TRBV3-2) and TRBJ2-5, with TRBD1 matching 7 bases. This CDR3 has 15 amino acids. The germline V gene encodes CDR1 LGHDT and CDR2 YNNKEL (reference sequence). Trimming cost V 0 bases and J 5 bases; bases outside gene matches: 6. CDR3 DNA sequence: TGTGCCAGCAGCCAAGAGAGAAGGGGGCAGGAGACCCAGTACTTC. This codes for CASSQERRGQETQYF.